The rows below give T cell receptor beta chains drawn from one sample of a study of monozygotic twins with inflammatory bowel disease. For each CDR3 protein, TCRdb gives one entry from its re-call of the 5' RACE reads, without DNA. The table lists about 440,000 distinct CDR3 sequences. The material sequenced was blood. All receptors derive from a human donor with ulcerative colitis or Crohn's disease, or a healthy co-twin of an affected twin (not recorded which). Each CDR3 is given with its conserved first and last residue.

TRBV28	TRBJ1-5	CASTLTQGTGGIYQPQHF
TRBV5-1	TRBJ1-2	CASSFQGDLTTDGYTF
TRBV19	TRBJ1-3	CASSILAGNTIYF
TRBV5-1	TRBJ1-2	CASSPGTGQRGYTF
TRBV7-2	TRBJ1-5	CASSRTLNQPQHF
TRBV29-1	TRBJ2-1	CSVGGGTVYNEQFF
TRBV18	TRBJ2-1	CASSLAGGQDEQFF
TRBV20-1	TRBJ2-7	CSASAGAGEQYF
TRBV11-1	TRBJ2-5	CASSYGQAQETQYF
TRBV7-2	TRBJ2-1	CASSPGPLAVGDEQFF
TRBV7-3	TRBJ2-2	CASSLGLSTGKLFF
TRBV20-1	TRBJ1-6	CSARERTGVNSPLHF
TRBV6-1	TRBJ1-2	CASSEVPGQNRGGYTF
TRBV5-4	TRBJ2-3	CASSRQDWGTQYF
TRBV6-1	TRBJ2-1	CASLGVGGGTYNEQFF
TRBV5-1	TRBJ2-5	CASSAFRGLQETQYF
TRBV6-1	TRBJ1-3	CASSEARYQASGNTIYF
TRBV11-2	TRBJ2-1	CASSLGAGKSNEQFF
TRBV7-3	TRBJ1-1	CASSLGSRTGGEAFF
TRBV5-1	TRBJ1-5	CASSLEGRTNQPQHF
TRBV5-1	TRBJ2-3	CASRRTGGTDTQYF
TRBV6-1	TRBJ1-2	CASSNGNWLYGYTF
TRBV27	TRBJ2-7	CASSFPRAPTKQYF
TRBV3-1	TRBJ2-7	CASSQTSGVPTYEQYF
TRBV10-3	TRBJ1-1	CAITRTLNTEAFF
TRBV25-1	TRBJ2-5	CASSGEKTQYF
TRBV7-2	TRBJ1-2	CASSSPGSWNGYTF
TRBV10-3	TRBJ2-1	CAISESPSFVGQFF
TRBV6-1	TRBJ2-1	CASSRTSGRTGTQYNEQFF
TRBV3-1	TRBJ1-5	CASSQDDGLVSNQPQHF
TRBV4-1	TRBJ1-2	CASSQEVGLQNYGYTF
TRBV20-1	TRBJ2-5	CSPQGLAVQETQYF
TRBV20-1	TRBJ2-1	CSAPGYYNEQFF
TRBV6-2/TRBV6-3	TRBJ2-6	CASLSRVSKAGANVLTF
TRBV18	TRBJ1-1	CASSAAMNTEAFF
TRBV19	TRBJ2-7	CASSLGHPFDEQYF
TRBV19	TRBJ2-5	CASRSGTSEKTQYF
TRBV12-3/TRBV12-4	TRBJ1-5	CASSLGDGLNQPQHF
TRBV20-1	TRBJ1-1	CSAQAGGREAFF
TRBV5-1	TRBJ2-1	CASSLNFAGASNEQFF